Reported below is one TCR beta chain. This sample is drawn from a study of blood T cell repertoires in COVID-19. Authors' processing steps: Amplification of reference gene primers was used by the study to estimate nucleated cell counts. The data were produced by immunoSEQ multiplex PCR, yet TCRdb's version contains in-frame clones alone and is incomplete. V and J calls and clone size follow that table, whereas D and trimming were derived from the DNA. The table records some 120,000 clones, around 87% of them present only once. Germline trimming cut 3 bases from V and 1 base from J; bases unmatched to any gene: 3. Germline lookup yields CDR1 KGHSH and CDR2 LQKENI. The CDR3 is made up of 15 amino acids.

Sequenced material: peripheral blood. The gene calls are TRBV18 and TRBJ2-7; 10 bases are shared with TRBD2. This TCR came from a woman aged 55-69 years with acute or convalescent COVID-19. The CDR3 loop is CASSPQTSGSYEQYF. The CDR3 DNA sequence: TGTGCCAGCTCACCCCAGACTAGCGGGTCCTACGAGCAGTACTTC.